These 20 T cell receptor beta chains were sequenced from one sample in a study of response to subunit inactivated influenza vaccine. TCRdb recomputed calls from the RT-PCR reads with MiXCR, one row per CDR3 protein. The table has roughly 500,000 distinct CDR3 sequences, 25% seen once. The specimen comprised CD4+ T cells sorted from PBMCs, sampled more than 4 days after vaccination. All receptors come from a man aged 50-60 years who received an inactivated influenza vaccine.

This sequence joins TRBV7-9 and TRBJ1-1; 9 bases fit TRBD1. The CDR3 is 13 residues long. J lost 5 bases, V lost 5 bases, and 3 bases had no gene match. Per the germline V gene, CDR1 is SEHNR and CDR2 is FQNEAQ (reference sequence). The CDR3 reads CASSRGQGTEAFF. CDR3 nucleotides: TGTGCCAGCAGCCGCGGACAGGGGACTGAAGCTTTCTTT. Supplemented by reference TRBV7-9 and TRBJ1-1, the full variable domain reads DTGVSQNPRHKITKRGQNVTFRCDPISEHNRLYWYRQTLGQGPEFLTYFQNEAQLEKSRLLSDRFSAERPKGSFSTLEIQRTEQGDSAMYLCASSRGQGTEAFFGQGTRLTVV.

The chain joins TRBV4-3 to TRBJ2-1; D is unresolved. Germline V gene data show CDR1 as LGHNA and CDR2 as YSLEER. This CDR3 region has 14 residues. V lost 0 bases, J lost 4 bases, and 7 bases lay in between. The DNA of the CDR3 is TGCGCCAGCAGCCAAGAGTGGGGTTACAATGAGCAGTTCTTC. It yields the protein CASSQEWGYNEQFF.

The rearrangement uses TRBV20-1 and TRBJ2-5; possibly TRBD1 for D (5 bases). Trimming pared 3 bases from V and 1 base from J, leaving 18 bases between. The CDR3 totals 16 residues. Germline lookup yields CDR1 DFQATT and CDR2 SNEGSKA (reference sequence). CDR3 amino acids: CSARWGGQRFQETQYF. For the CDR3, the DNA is TGCAGTGCTAGGTGGGGTGGACAAAGATTCCAAGAGACCCAGTACTTC.

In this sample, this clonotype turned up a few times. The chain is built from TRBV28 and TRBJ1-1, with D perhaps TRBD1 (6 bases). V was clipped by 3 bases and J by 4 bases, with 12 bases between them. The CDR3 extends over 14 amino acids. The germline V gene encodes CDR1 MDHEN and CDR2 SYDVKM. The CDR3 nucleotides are TGTGCCAGCAGTTTTTATTCCAGGGGCACTGAAGCTTTCTTT. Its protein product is CASSFYSRGTEAFF.

In DNA, the CDR3 is TGCGCCAGTAAGAAAGATCATGGGGTCTTCACAGATACGCAGTATTTT. Residues: CASKKDHGVFTDTQYF. V usage is TRBV4-3 and J usage is TRBJ2-3; no firm D call. Trimming stripped 9 bases from V and 2 bases from J, with 21 bases between. Per germline, CDR1 LGHNA and CDR2 YSLEER. The CDR3 spans 16 residues.

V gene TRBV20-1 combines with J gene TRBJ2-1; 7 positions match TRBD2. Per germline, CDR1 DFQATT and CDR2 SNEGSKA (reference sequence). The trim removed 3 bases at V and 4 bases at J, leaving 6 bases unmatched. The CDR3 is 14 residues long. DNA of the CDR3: TGCAGTGCTAGTTCGCGGGAGACTTACAATGAGCAGTTCTTC. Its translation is CSASSRETYNEQFF.

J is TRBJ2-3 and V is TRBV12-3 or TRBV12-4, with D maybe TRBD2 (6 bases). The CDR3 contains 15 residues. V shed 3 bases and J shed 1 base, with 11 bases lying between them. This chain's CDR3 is CASSFRTGGTDTQYF. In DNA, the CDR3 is TGTGCCAGCAGTTTTAGAACGGGGGGCACAGATACGCAGTATTTT.

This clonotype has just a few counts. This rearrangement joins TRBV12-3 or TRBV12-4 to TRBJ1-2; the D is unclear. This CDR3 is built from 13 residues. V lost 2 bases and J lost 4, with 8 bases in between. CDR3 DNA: TGTGCCAGCAGTTTAAGGCAGCTCTATGGCTACACCTTC. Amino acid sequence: CASSLRQLYGYTF.

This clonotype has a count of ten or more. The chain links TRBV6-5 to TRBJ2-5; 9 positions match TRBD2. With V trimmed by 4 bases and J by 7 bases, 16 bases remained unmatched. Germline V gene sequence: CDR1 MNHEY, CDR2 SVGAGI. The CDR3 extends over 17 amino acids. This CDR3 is CASSWLWTGTSKGTQYF. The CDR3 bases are TGTGCCAGCAGTTGGCTATGGACCGGGACTAGCAAAGGGACCCAGTACTTC.

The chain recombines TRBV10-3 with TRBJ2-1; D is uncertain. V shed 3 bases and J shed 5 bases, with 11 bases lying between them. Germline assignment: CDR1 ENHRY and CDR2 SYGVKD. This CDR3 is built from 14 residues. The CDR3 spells CAISDLLRDNEQFF. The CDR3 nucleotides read TGTGCCATCAGTGACCTTCTACGGGACAATGAGCAGTTCTTC.

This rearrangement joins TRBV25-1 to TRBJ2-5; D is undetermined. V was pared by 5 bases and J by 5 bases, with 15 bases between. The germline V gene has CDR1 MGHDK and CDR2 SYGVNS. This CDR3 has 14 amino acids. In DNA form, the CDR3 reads TGTGCCAGCAGTCCCTTCGGGCCCCGGGAGACCCAGTACTTC. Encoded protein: CASSPFGPRETQYF. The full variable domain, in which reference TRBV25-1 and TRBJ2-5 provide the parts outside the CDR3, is EADIYQTPRYLVIGTGKKITLECSQTMGHDKMYWYQQDPGMELHLIHYSYGVNSTEKGDLSSESTVSRIRTEHFPLTLESARPSHTSQYLCASSPFGPRETQYFGPGTRLLVL.

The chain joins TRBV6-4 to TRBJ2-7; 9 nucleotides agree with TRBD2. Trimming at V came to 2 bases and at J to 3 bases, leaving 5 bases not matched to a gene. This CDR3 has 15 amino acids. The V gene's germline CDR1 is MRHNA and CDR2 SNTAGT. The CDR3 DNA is TGTGCCAGCAGTGACCCCGGACTAGCGTTCTACGAGCAGTACTTC. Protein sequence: CASSDPGLAFYEQYF.

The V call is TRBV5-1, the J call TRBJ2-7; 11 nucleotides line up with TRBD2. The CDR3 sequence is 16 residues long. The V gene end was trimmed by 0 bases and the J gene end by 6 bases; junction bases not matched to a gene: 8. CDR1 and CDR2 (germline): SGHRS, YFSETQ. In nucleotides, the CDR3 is TGCGCCAGCAGCTTGGAAATAGCGGGAGGGGTTTCCGAGCAGTACTTC. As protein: CASSLEIAGGVSEQYF.

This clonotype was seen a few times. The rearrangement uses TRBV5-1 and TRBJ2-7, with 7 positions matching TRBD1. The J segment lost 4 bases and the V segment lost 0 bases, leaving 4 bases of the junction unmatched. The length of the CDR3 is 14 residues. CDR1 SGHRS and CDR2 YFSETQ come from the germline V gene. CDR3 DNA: TGCGCCAGCAGCTTGGAAGGGACAGTATACGAGCAGTACTTC. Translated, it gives CASSLEGTVYEQYF.

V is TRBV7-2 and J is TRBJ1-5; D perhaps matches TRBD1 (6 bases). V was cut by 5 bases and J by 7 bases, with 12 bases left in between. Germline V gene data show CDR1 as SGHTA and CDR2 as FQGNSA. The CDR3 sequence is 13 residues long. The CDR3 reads CASSNRGAQPQHF. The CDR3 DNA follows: TGTGCCAGCAGCAACCGGGGGGCCCAGCCCCAGCATTTT.

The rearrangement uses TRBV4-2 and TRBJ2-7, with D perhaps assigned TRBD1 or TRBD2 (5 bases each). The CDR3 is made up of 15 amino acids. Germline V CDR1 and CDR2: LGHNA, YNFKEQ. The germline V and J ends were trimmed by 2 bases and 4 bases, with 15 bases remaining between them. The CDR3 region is CASSQRDGLGYEQYF. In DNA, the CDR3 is TGTGCCAGCAGCCAACGGGACGGCTTAGGGTACGAGCAGTACTTC.

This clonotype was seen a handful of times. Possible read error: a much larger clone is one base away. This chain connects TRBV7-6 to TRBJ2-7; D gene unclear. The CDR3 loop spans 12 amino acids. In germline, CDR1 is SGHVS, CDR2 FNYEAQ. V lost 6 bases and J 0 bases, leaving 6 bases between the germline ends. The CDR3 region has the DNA TGTGCCAGCAGTCATAGCTCCTACGAGCAGTACTTC. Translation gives CASSHSSYEQYF.

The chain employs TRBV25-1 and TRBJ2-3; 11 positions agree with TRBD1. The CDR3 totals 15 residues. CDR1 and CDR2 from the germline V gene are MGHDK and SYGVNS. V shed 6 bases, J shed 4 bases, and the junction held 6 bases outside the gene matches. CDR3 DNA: TGTGCCAGCAGCATAGGGACAGGGGGGCCAGATACGCAGTATTTT. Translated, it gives CASSIGTGGPDTQYF.

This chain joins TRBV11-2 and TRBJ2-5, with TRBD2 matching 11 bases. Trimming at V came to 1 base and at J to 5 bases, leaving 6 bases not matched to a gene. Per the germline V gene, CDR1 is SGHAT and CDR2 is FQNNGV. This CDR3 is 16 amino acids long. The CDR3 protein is CASSLVLAGGLETQYF. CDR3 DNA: TGTGCCAGCAGCTTAGTCTTAGCGGGGGGGCTGGAGACCCAGTACTTC.

The CDR3 DNA reads as TGTGCCAGCTCACCACCGGGAAGGGGGCTTAACATTCAGTACTTC. This translates into CASSPPGRGLNIQYF. This chain links TRBV18 with TRBJ2-4; 7 positions match TRBD1. Germline loops: CDR1 KGHSH, CDR2 LQKENI. Trimming removed 0 bases from V and 7 bases from J; junction bases left unmatched: 6. The CDR3 covers 15 residues.